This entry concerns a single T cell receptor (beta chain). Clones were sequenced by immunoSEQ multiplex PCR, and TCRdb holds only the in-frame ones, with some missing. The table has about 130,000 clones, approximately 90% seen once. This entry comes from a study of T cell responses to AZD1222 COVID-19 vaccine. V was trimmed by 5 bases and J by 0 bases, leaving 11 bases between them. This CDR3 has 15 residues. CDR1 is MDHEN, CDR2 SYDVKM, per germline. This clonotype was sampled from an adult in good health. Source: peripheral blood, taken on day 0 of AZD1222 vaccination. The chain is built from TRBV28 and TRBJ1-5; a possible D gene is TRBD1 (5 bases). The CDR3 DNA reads TGTGCCAGCAGTCTGGGGGGTTATAGCAATCAGCCCCAGCATTTT. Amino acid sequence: CASSLGGYSNQPQHF.